This TCR beta chain was observed in a study of T cell responses to AZD1222 COVID-19 vaccine. The table came from immunoSEQ multiplex PCR; TCRdb's copy has only in-frame clones and leaves some out. The sample consists of roughly 100,000 clones, about 90% of them appearing once. There are 15 residues in the CDR3. Germline V gene data show CDR1 as SGHAT and CDR2 as FQNNGV. Trimming pared 8 bases from V and 0 bases from J, leaving 15 bases between. The receptor was derived from an adult in good health. This chain links TRBV11-2 with TRBJ2-3, with a possible D match to TRBD2 (6 bases). The sample was peripheral blood, taken on day 0 of AZD1222 vaccination. The DNA of the CDR3 is TGTGCCAGCGCCCTCGGGAGCACAAGCACAGATACGCAGTATTTT. It translates to CASALGSTSTDTQYF.